The 13 T cell receptor beta chains below come from one sample, sequenced in a study of immune evolution from preneoplasia to lung adenocarcinoma. Profiled with immunoSEQ multiplex PCR; TCRdb holds only in-frame clones, not every one. This table holds about 4,100 clones, around 77% found once. Source material: FFPE adjacent normal lung tissue. These receptors all stem from a person aged 60 to 85 with lung adenocarcinoma.

By share, this clone counts as medium-sized. The chain has TRBV4-1 and TRBJ1-5; D is ambiguous. CDR1 MGHRA and CDR2 YSYEKL come from the germline V gene. The CDR3 extends over 16 amino acids. The V end was cut by 0 bases, the J end by 1 base, with 10 bases between. CDR3 DNA sequence: TGCGCCAGCAGCCAAGAATGGTCCGGGAGCAATCAGCCCCAGCATTTT. Amino acid sequence: CASSQEWSGSNQPQHF.

The V call is TRBV4-2, the J call TRBJ2-5; 12 bases are shared with TRBD2. The ends lost 5 bases at V and 3 bases at J; junction bases unmatched: 4. The CDR3 consists of 15 residues. Germline values: CDR1 LGHNA, CDR2 YNFKEQ. DNA of the CDR3: TGTGCCAGCAGCTTTCGACTAGCGGGGGAAGAGACCCAGTACTTC. It yields the protein CASSFRLAGEETQYF.

This chain joins TRBV11-2 and TRBJ1-4; D is undetermined. V was trimmed by 1 base and J by 2 bases, leaving 8 bases between them. The germline CDR1 and CDR2 sequences are SGHAT and FQNNGV. This CDR3 is built from 15 residues. This CDR3 is CASSLVGLTNEKLFF. Written as DNA, the CDR3 is TGTGCCAGCAGCTTAGTGGGGTTGACTAATGAAAAACTGTTTTTT.

The chain joins TRBV10-3 to TRBJ1-3, with D unresolved. The CDR3 runs to 15 residues. V was trimmed by 3 bases and J by 6 bases, leaving 15 bases between them. The germline V gene has CDR1 ENHRY and CDR2 SYGVKD. CDR3 amino acids: CAISELSPSPNTIYF. CDR3 bases: TGTGCCATCAGTGAATTATCCCCCAGTCCAAACACCATATATTTT.

This clone showed up just once. V and J are TRBV7-2 and TRBJ2-4, with 9 nucleotides matching TRBD2. The CDR3 length is 14 residues. The V and J ends lost 5 bases and 8 bases, in that order; junction bases with no gene match: 7. Germline V CDR1 and CDR2: SGHTA, FQGNSA. Written as DNA, the CDR3 is TGTGCCAGCAGCCCCGGCGGGGGGGCATACATTCAGTACTTC. This translates into CASSPGGGAYIQYF.

In DNA form, the CDR3 reads TGTGCCAGCAGTTTATTTGGTAGCGGGATCGACCGCATTCAGTACTTC. Translation gives CASSLFGSGIDRIQYF. The V gene is TRBV28, the J gene TRBJ2-4, with TRBD2 matching over 8 bases. The CDR3 runs 16 residues. The germline V gene encodes CDR1 MDHEN and CDR2 SYDVKM. V gave up 1 base and J gave up 9 bases; unmatched junction bases: 11.

The chain is built from TRBV6-6 and TRBJ1-6; D is perhaps TRBD1 (6 bases). CDR3 length equals 13 residues. Germline CDR1 MNHNY, CDR2 SVGAGI (reference sequence). V was trimmed by 6 bases and J by 8 bases, leaving 11 bases between them. As DNA, the CDR3 is TGTGCCAGCAGAAGACAGGTAGATTCACCCCTCCACTTT. It specifies CASRRQVDSPLHF.

This chain connects TRBV2 to TRBJ2-7; 8 bases fit TRBD1. Germline CDR1 and CDR2: SNHLY and FYNNEI. V lost 7 bases to trimming and J lost 6 bases; unmatched junction nucleotides: 11. The CDR3 sequence is 14 residues long. The CDR3 region has the DNA TGTGCCAGCAATCACCGGGACAGGTTTTCCGAGCAGTACTTC. The encoded protein is CASNHRDRFSEQYF.

For the CDR3, the DNA is TGTGCCAGCAGTAAAGACGCTGAGAACACTGAAGCTTTCTTT. Translating gives CASSKDAENTEAFF. The chain is built from TRBV6-4 and TRBJ1-1, with D unresolved. Trimming left V 5 bases short and J 1 base short, with 11 bases between. Germline CDR1 is MRHNA and CDR2 is SNTAGT. This CDR3 has 14 amino acids.

This clone was seen a handful of times. The V gene is TRBV29-1, the J gene TRBJ2-7; no firm D call. Germline CDR1 is SQVTM and CDR2 is ANQGSEA. Trimming left V 8 bases short and J 4 bases short, with 15 bases between. This CDR3 spans 12 amino acids. The CDR3, as DNA: TGCAGCTTCAGACGGAGCAATTACGAGCAGTACTTC. Amino acid sequence: CSFRRSNYEQYF.

The chain combines TRBV2 with TRBJ2-7, with 12 bases that match TRBD1. The CDR3 has 14 amino acids. V shed 6 bases and J 7 bases; nucleotides not matched to a gene: 7. Germline V gene lookup returns CDR1 SNHLY and CDR2 FYNNEI. The DNA for the CDR3 is TGTGCCAGCAGACCCGGGACAGGGGGCGTTGAGCAGTACTTC. Translating gives CASRPGTGGVEQYF.

With respect to this clone: An end of the junction does not agree with germline; a read error may underlie this. The chain is built from TRBV7-9 and TRBJ1-5; maybe TRBD1 (5 bases). Germline V gives CDR1 SEHNR, CDR2 FQNEAQ (reference sequence). The CDR3 has 12 amino acids. The CDR3 spells CASSLVGQHQHF. CDR3 nucleotides: TGTGCCAGCAGCTTAGTGGGGCAGCACCAGCATTTT.

For the CDR3, the DNA is TGTGCCAGCAGGCCGGTATCCTCCTACAATGAGCAGTTCTTC. Protein: CASRPVSSYNEQFF. The J gene is TRBJ2-1, the V gene TRBV6-5; D not certain. Looked up from germline, CDR1 is MNHEY and CDR2 is SVGAGI. V was clipped by 6 bases and J by 0 bases, with 9 bases between them. The CDR3 loop spans 14 amino acids.